The rows below give T cell receptor beta chains drawn from one sample of a study of post-analysis software for immune sequencing data. TCRdb passed the PCR reads through MiXCR, listing each CDR3 protein once. The sample has hundreds of thousands of distinct CDR3 sequences, less than 45% seen once. The source material was blood. Receptors were obtained from a girl under 18 with multiple sclerosis. Each CDR3 is given with its conserved first and last residue. D genes are given only for firm matches. Clone size appears in some rows only: once, few, many, or a class for an expanded clone.

>-|TRBV29-1|TRBJ1-1|-
TGCAGCGTTGAGGTCCGGAACACTGAAGCTTTCTTT
CSVEVRNTEAFF
>-|TRBV6-1|TRBJ2-3|TRBD2
TGTGCCAGCAGTGGGCGGACTAGCGGGAGGGCAGATACGCAGTATTTT
CASSGRTSGRADTQYF
>few|TRBV21-1|TRBJ2-5|-
TGTGCCAGCAGCAAAGTTGAGACTAGCGAGACAGGTTGGGAGACCCAGTACTTC
CASSKVETSETGWETQYF
>few|TRBV20-1|TRBJ2-1|-
TGCAGTGCTAGAGTCCCGGGGGGCGCCTACAATGAGCAGTTCTTC
CSARVPGGAYNEQFF
>few|TRBV28|TRBJ2-3|-
TGTGCCAGCAGTTTATTCAGCTCCGGAGATACGCAGTATTTT
CASSLFSSGDTQYF
>few|TRBV7-9|TRBJ2-7|TRBD1
TGTGCCAGCAGCCTAGGAGGGACAGGGCCTGGCGAGCAGTACTTC
CASSLGGTGPGEQYF
>few|TRBV2|TRBJ2-2|-
TGTGCCAGCAGGATGACCGACAGAGCCGGGGAGCTGTTTTTT
CASRMTDRAGELFF
>-|TRBV14|TRBJ2-1|TRBD2
TGTGCCAGCAGCCTGATAGCGGGGCCATACAATGAGCAGTTCTTC
CASSLIAGPYNEQFF
>few|TRBV20-1|TRBJ1-2|-
TGCAGTGCTAGGGAGGGACGACGCTACACCTTC
CSAREGRRYTF
>-|TRBV4-3|TRBJ2-1|-
TGCGCCAGCAGCCAAGATCTCCGGGGCTCCTACAATGAGCAGTTCTTC
CASSQDLRGSYNEQFF
>-|TRBV20-1|TRBJ2-1|TRBD2
TGCAGTGCTAAAACTAGCGGGAGGAGAGAGAATGAGCAGTTCTTC
CSAKTSGRRENEQFF
>-|TRBV20-1|TRBJ2-4|TRBD2
TGCAGTGCCCTAACTAGCGGGAGGGCCGGAGCCAAAAACATTCAGTACTTC
CSALTSGRAGAKNIQYF
>few|TRBV7-3|TRBJ2-6|-
TGTGCCAGCAGCTTAATCTCTGGGGACGGCTTTTCCTCTGGGGCCAACGTCCTGACTTTC
CASSLISGDGFSSGANVLTF
>few|TRBV10-3|TRBJ2-1|-
TGTGCCATCAGTGAATCGGAGGGTGAGCAGTTCTTC
CAISESEGEQFF
>-|TRBV27|TRBJ2-7|-
TGTGCCAGCAGTCGAACGTGGGCCAGGGGAACCTACGAGCAGTACTTC
CASSRTWARGTYEQYF
>once|TRBV3-1|TRBJ1-4|TRBD1
TGTGCCAGCGGGGACAGGGCCCTTCAGCTTAATGAAAAACTGTTTTTT
CASGDRALQLNEKLFF
>-|TRBV7-3|TRBJ2-3|TRBD2
TGTGCCAGCAGCCCTAGAACTAGCGAAGCAGATACGCAGTATTTT
CASSPRTSEADTQYF
>-|TRBV7-2|TRBJ2-3|TRBD2
TGTGCCAGCAGCCTAGAACCGACTAGCGGGAGGGATACGCAGTATTTT
CASSLEPTSGRDTQYF
>-|TRBV18|TRBJ1-1|-
TGTGCCAGCTCACCGACAGAAATGAACACTGAAGCTTTCTTT
CASSPTEMNTEAFF
>-|TRBV29-1|TRBJ2-3|-
TGCAGCGTTGAAAGAGGGAGAATGGTAGATACGCAGTATTTT
CSVERGRMVDTQYF
>-|TRBV11-2|TRBJ2-5|TRBD1
TGTGCCAGCAGCCTGACGGGACAGGGAGAGGAAGAGACCCAGTACTTC
CASSLTGQGEEETQYF
>-|TRBV4-3|TRBJ1-2|TRBD1
TGCGCCAGCAGCCAAGATAGGACAGGGGCCGGCTACACCTTC
CASSQDRTGAGYTF